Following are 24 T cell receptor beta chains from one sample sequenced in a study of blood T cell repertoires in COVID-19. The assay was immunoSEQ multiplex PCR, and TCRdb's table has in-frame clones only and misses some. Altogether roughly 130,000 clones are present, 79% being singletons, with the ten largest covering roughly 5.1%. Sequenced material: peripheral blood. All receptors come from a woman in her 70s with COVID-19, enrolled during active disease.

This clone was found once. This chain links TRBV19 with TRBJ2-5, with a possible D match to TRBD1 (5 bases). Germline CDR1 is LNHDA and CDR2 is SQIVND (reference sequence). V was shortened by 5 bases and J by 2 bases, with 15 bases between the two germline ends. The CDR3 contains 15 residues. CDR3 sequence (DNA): TGTGCCAGTAGTTCTTTGTTTGCAGGGCAAGAGACCCAGTACTTC. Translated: CASSSLFAGQETQYF. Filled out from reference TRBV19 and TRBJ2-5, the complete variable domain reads DGGITQSPKYLFRKEGQNVTLSCEQNLNHDAMYWYRQDPGQGLRLIYYSQIVNDFQKGDIAEGYSVSREKKESFPLTVTSAQKNPTAFYLCASSSLFAGQETQYFGPGTRLLVL.

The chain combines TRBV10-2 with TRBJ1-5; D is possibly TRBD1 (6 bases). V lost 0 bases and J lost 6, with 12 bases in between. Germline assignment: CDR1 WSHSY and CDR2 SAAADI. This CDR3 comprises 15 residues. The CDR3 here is CASSESGGAFQPQHF. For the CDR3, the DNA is TGCGCCAGCAGTGAGTCTGGGGGCGCGTTTCAGCCCCAGCATTTT.

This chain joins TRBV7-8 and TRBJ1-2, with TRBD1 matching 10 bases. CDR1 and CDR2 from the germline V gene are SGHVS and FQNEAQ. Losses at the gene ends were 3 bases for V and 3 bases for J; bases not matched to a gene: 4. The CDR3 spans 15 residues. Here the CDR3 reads CASSFRTGGDYGYTF. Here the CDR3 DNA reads TGTGCCAGCAGCTTCCGGACAGGGGGGGACTATGGCTACACCTTC.

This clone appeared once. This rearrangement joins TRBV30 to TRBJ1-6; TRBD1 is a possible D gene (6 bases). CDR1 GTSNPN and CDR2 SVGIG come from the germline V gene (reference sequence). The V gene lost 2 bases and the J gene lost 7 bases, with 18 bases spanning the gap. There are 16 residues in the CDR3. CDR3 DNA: TGTGCCTGGAGTACTGGGGGCTCAGGTGGGAATTCACCCCTCCACTTT. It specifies CAWSTGGSGGNSPLHF.

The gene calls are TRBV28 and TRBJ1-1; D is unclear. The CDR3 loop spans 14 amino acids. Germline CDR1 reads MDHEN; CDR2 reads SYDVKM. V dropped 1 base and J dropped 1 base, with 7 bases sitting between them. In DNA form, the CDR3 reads TGTGCCAGCAGTTTATCGGCGGGGAACACTGAAGCTTTCTTT. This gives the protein CASSLSAGNTEAFF.

CDR3 in DNA: TGTGCCATCACCCGGGGACTAGCGACTAGCACAGATACGCAGTATTTT. It specifies CAITRGLATSTDTQYF. The rearrangement uses TRBV10-3 and TRBJ2-3; 10 nucleotides agree with TRBD2. The CDR3 runs 16 residues. With 7 bases clipped from V and 0 bases from J, the junction kept 7 bases outside the gene matches. In germline, CDR1 is ENHRY, CDR2 SYGVKD.

The CDR3 here is CASRLDRGPAYSNQPQHF. CDR3 DNA sequence: TGTGCCAGCAGGCTGGACAGGGGGCCCGCTTATAGCAATCAGCCCCAGCATTTT. This rearrangement joins TRBV28 to TRBJ1-5; TRBD1 matches 11 bases. Losses at the gene ends were 6 bases for V and 0 bases for J; bases not matched to a gene: 10. Germline V gene sequence: CDR1 MDHEN, CDR2 SYDVKM. The CDR3 loop spans 18 amino acids.

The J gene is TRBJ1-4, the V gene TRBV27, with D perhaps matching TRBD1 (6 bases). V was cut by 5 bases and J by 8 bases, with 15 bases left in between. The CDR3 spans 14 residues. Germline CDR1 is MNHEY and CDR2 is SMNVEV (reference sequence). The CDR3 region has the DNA TGTGCCAGCAGTACAGGGAATCCGGGCGAAAAACTGTTTTTT. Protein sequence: CASSTGNPGEKLFF.

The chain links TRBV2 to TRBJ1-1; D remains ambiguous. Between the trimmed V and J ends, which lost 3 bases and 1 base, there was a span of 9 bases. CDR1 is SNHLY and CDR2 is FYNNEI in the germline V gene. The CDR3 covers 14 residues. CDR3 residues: CASSERRGNTEAFF. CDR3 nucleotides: TGTGCCAGCAGTGAGAGACGGGGGAACACTGAAGCTTTCTTT.

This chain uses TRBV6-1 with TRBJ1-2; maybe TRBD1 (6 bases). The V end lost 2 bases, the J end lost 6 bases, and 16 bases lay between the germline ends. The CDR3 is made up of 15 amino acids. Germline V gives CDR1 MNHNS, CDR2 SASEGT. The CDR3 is CASSEFLGQGNGYTF. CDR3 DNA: TGTGCCAGCAGTGAATTTCTGGGGCAGGGGAATGGCTACACCTTC.

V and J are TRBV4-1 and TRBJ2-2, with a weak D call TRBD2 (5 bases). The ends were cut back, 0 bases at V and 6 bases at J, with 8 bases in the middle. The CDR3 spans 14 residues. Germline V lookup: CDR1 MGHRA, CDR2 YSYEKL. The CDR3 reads CASSQERGPGELFF. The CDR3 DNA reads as TGCGCCAGCAGCCAAGAGCGAGGGCCCGGGGAGCTGTTTTTT.

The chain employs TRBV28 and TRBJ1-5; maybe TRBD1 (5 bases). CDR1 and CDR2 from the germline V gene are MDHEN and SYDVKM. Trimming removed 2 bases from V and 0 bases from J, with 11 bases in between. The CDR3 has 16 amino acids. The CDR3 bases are TGTGCCAGCAGTTTAATTACAGGATCTAGCAATCAGCCCCAGCATTTT. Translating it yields CASSLITGSSNQPQHF.

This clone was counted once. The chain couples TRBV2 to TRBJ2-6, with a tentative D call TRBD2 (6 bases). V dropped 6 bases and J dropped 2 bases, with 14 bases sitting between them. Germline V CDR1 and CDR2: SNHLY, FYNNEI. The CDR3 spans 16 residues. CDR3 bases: TGTGCCAGCAGGGGGAGGAGTAAGCCTGGGGCCAACGTCCTGACTTTC. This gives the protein CASRGRSKPGANVLTF.

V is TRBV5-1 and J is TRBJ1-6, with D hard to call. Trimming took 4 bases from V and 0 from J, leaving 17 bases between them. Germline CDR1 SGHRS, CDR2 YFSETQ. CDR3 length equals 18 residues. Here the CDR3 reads CASSPEVQPSSYNSPLHF. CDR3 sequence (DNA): TGCGCCAGCAGCCCGGAGGTGCAGCCCAGCTCCTATAATTCACCCCTCCACTTT.

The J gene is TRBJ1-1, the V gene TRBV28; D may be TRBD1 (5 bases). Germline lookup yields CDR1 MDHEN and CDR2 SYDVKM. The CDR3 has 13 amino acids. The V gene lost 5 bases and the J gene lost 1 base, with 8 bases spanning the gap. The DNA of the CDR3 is TGTGCCAGCAGTCGGGGGGGGAACACTGAAGCTTTCTTT. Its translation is CASSRGGNTEAFF. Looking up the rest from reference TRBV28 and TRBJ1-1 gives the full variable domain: DVKVTQSSRYLVKRTGEKVFLECVQDMDHENMFWYRQDPGLGLRLIYFSYDVKMKEKGDIPEGYSVSREKKERFSLILESASTNQTSMYLCASSRGGNTEAFFGQGTRLTVV.

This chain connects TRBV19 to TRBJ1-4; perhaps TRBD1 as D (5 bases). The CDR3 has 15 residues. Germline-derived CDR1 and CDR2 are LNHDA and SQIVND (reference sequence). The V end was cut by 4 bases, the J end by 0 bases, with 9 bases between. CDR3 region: CASSKDTATNEKLFF. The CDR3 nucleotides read TGTGCCAGTAGTAAGGACACCGCAACTAATGAAAAACTGTTTTTT.

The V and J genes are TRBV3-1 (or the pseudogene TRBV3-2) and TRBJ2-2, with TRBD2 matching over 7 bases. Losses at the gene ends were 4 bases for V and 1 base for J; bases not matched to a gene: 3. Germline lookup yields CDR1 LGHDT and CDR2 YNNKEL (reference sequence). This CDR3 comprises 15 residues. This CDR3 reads CASSPGLENTGELFF. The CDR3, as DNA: TGTGCCAGCAGCCCCGGACTAGAGAACACCGGGGAGCTGTTTTTT.

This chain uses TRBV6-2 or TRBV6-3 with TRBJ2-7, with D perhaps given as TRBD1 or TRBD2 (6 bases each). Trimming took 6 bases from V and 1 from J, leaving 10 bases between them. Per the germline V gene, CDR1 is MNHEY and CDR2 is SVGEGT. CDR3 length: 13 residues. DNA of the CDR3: TGTGCCAGCAGCCGGGGGCAATCCTACGAGCAGTACTTC. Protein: CASSRGQSYEQYF.

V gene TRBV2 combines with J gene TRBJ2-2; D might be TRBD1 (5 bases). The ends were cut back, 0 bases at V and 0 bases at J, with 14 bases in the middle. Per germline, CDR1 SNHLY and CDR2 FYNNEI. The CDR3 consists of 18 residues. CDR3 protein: CASSEALTGISNTGELFF. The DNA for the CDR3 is TGTGCCAGCAGTGAAGCGCTAACAGGAATCTCGAACACCGGGGAGCTGTTTTTT.

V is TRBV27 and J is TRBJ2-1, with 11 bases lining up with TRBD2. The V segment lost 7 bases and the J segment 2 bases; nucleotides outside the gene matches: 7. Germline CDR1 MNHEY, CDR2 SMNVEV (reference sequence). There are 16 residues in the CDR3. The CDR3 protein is CASNLALAGAYNEQFF. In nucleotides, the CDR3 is TGTGCCAGCAACCTCGCACTAGCGGGGGCCTACAATGAGCAGTTCTTC.

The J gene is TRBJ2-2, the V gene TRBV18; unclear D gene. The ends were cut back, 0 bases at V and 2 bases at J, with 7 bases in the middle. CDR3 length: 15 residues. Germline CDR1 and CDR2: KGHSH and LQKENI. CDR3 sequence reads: CASSPPTANTGELFF. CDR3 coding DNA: TGTGCCAGCTCACCACCAACAGCTAACACCGGGGAGCTGTTTTTT.

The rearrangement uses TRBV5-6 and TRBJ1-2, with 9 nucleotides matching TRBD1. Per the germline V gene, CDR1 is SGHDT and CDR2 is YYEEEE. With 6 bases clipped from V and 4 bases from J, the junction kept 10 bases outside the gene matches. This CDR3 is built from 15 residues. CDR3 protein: CASTPAPTGGYGYTF. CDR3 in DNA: TGTGCCAGCACCCCTGCCCCGACAGGGGGCTATGGCTACACCTTC.

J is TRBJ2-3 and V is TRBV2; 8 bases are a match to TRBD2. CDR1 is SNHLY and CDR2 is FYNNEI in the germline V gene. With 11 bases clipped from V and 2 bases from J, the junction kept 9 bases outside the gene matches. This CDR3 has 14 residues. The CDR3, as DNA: TGTGCCCGGCAAGCGGGGGTTTACACAGATACGCAGTATTTT. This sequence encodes CARQAGVYTDTQYF.

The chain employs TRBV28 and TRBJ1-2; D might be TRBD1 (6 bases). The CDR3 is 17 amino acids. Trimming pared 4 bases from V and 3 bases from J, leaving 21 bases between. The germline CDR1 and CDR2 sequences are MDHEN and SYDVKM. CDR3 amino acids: CASSSVRGTSLDYGYTF. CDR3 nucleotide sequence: TGTGCCAGCAGTTCGGTGAGAGGGACATCCCTTGACTATGGCTACACCTTC.